The 28 T cell receptor beta chains in this list originate from one sample, sequenced in a study of post-analysis software for immune sequencing data. Points from the study as a whole: Comparison of patients with controls showed four or five TRBV segments more frequent in patients, TRBV5-6, TRBV5-1 and TRBV20-1 among them.

No antigen has been identified for these receptors. The TCR beta cDNA libraries contained unique molecular identifiers. TCRdb processed the PCR reads anew with MiXCR; each CDR3 protein has one entry. The repertoire has 600,000 to 750,000 distinct CDR3 sequences, approximately 60% of them found once; the top ten carry about 11%. Material for sequencing was blood. The receptors shown here come from a girl under 10 years old with multiple sclerosis.

The chain uses TRBV20-1 and TRBJ1-4, with a weak D call TRBD1 (5 bases). Trimming removed 0 bases at V and 5 bases at J, with 19 bases between. Germline values: CDR1 DFQATT, CDR2 SNEGSKA (reference sequence). CDR3 length: 17 amino acids. The chain's CDR3 is CSARERQGEGRNEKLFF. As DNA, the CDR3 is TGCAGTGCTAGAGAGCGCCAAGGGGAGGGTCGAAATGAAAAACTGTTTTTT.

V usage is TRBV5-1 and J usage is TRBJ2-7; 9 nucleotides line up with TRBD1. CDR3 length: 13 residues. V was pared by 7 bases and J by 3 bases, with 5 bases of the junction left unmatched. Germline V gene sequence: CDR1 SGHRS, CDR2 YFSETQ. CDR3 residues: CASSGTGHYEQYF. As DNA, the CDR3 is TGCGCCAGCTCCGGGACAGGGCACTACGAGCAGTACTTC.

Of note for this clonotype: The junction departs from germline at one end; a sequencing error may be responsible. V usage is TRBV6-5 and J usage is TRBJ2-2; TRBD2 matches at 12 bases. CDR3 length: 16 amino acids. The germline V gene encodes CDR1 MNHEY and CDR2 SVGAGI. In DNA form, the CDR3 reads TGTGCCAGCAGTGACTCCCTAGCGGGAGGGCCCCGGGAGCTGTTTTTT. This codes for CASSDSLAGGPRELFF.

This clonotype was seen a few times. The V call is TRBV7-9, the J call TRBJ2-3; 12 bases agree with TRBD2. The CDR3 covers 16 residues. Germline V lookup: CDR1 SEHNR, CDR2 FQNEAQ (reference sequence). V gave up 6 bases and J gave up 2 bases; unmatched junction bases: 6. CDR3 sequence reads: CASSRLAGEYTDTQYF. The CDR3, as DNA: TGTGCCAGCAGTCGACTAGCGGGGGAGTACACAGATACGCAGTATTTT.

The chain carries TRBV12-3 or TRBV12-4 and TRBJ2-7; possibly TRBD1 for D (6 bases). V shed 4 bases and J shed 1 base, with 8 bases lying between them. The CDR3 has 13 amino acids. CDR3 DNA: TGTGCCAGCAGTTATGACAGGTCCTACGAGCAGTACTTC. Translating gives CASSYDRSYEQYF.

This clonotype was seen a few times. The genes are TRBV10-3 and TRBJ1-2; 10 nucleotides align to TRBD1. CDR3 length: 14 amino acids. Looked up from germline, CDR1 is ENHRY and CDR2 is SYGVKD. Trimming removed 5 bases from V and 3 bases from J; junction bases left unmatched: 3. CDR3: CAISRTGGDYGYTF. CDR3 nucleotides: TGTGCCATCAGTCGGACAGGGGGAGACTATGGCTACACCTTC.

On this clonotype: A junction end diverges from the germline sequence, so it may reflect a read error. The rearrangement uses TRBV5-5 and TRBJ1-1; TRBD1 might be the D (5 bases). CDR1 SGHKS and CDR2 YYEKEE come from the germline V gene (reference sequence). The CDR3 runs to 16 residues. CDR3 loop: CASSLARTSADTEAFF. The CDR3 nucleotides are TGTGCCAGCAGCTTGGCCCGGACGTCGGCGGACACTGAAGCTTTCTTC.

The chain combines TRBV12-3 or TRBV12-4 with TRBJ2-1; 10 bases fit TRBD2. The CDR3 runs to 16 residues. The ends lost 6 bases at V and 6 bases at J; junction bases unmatched: 11. The CDR3 DNA is TGTGCCAGCAGAATTCTAGCGGGGGAAGGGGGCAATGAGCAGTTCTTC. Translating it yields CASRILAGEGGNEQFF.

The chain is built from TRBV28 and TRBJ2-5; D is possibly TRBD2 (6 bases). Germline V gene lookup returns CDR1 MDHEN and CDR2 SYDVKM. V gave up 5 bases and J gave up 3 bases, with 13 bases separating them. CDR3 length equals 14 residues. As DNA, the CDR3 is TGTGCCAGCAGTCCTGGGGGGAAGAAAGAGACCCAGTACTTC. As protein: CASSPGGKKETQYF.

The genes are TRBV2 and TRBJ2-4, with TRBD2 identical over 8 bases. The end of the DNA is better explained by TRBJ2-7, so the J call may be wrong. CDR3 size: 16 residues. The germline V gene encodes CDR1 SNHLY and CDR2 FYNNEI. The CDR3 spells CASSEGREGIRYEQYF. The CDR3, as DNA: TGTGCCAGCAGTGAAGGACGGGAGGGGATCCGGTACGAGCAGTACTTC.

This clonotype was counted only a few times. The chain uses TRBV7-7 and TRBJ2-5; perhaps TRBD1 as D (6 bases). Germline V gives CDR1 SSHAT, CDR2 FNYEAQ (reference sequence). Deletions cut 1 base from V and 1 base from J, with 10 bases between. The CDR3 spans 15 residues. This CDR3 reads CASSLGLGAQETQYF. The CDR3 nucleotides read TGTGCCAGCAGCTTAGGATTGGGGGCCCAAGAGACCCAGTACTTC.

The chain combines TRBV30 with TRBJ2-7; 9 bases are shared with TRBD1. The junction had 9 bases not matched to a gene; V was cut back by 3 bases and J by 3 bases. This CDR3 contains 15 residues. CDR1 is GTSNPN, CDR2 SVGIG, per germline (reference sequence). CDR3 in amino acids: CAWSQWTGVSYEQYF. The CDR3 DNA is TGTGCCTGGAGCCAATGGACAGGGGTGAGCTACGAGCAGTACTTC.

V and J are TRBV7-2 and TRBJ2-7, with TRBD2 identical over 10 bases. In germline, CDR1 is SGHTA, CDR2 FQGNSA. The CDR3 is 15 amino acids. J lost 5 bases, V lost 5 bases, and 9 bases had no gene match. The CDR3 coding sequence is TGTGCCAGCAGCAAGGGGGGGACTAGCGTAAACGAGCAGTACTTC. It specifies CASSKGGTSVNEQYF.

V is TRBV10-3 and J is TRBJ2-3; 9 bases line up with TRBD1. The CDR3 spans 17 residues. The J segment lost 2 bases and the V segment lost 4 bases, leaving 10 bases of the junction unmatched. Germline V gene sequence: CDR1 ENHRY, CDR2 SYGVKD. CDR3 sequence: CAISGQGGQGNTDTQYF. The CDR3 DNA is TGTGCCATCAGTGGTCAAGGGGGACAGGGAAACACAGATACGCAGTATTTT.

The chain employs TRBV15 and TRBJ2-1; D not resolved. V shed 0 bases and J shed 0 bases, with 6 bases lying between them. Germline V lookup: CDR1 LNHNV, CDR2 YYDKDF (reference sequence). This CDR3 has 15 amino acids. The CDR3 reads CATSRETLSYNEQFF. The CDR3 DNA reads TGTGCCACCAGCAGAGAGACTCTCTCCTACAATGAGCAGTTCTTC.

This rearrangement joins TRBV12-3 or TRBV12-4 to TRBJ2-5, with TRBD1 matching over 8 bases. The trim removed 7 bases at V and 3 bases at J, leaving 7 bases unmatched. This CDR3 contains 14 residues. CDR3 sequence: CASTPPGQEETQYF. The CDR3 nucleotides are TGTGCCAGCACGCCCCCGGGACAGGAAGAGACCCAGTACTTC.

The chain has TRBV6-5 and TRBJ1-2; weak D call: TRBD1 (6 bases). The CDR3 is 14 amino acids. V was clipped by 2 bases and J by 8 bases, with 15 bases between them. Germline assignment: CDR1 MNHEY and CDR2 SVGAGI. Here the CDR3 reads CASSYGGTRTGYTF. The CDR3 DNA follows: TGTGCCAGCAGTTACGGGGGCACGAGAACAGGCTACACCTTC.

The chain recombines TRBV9 with TRBJ2-1; maybe TRBD1 (5 bases). Germline V gives CDR1 SGDLS, CDR2 YYNGEE. The CDR3 is 13 amino acids. V was clipped by 4 bases and J by 6 bases, with 11 bases between them. CDR3: CASSTIQGNEQFF. The DNA for the CDR3 is TGTGCCAGCAGCACGATTCAGGGCAATGAGCAGTTCTTC.

This clonotype has just a few counts. The V call is TRBV3-1, the J call TRBJ1-5, with D maybe TRBD1 (6 bases). This CDR3 region has 15 residues. Deletions cut 0 bases from V and 5 bases from J, with 11 bases between. The V gene's germline CDR1 is LGHDT and CDR2 YNNKEL (reference sequence). The CDR3 loop reads CASSQDNRAHQPQHF. CDR3 sequence (DNA): TGTGCCAGCAGCCAAGATAACAGGGCCCATCAGCCCCAGCATTTT.

This chain links TRBV13 with TRBJ2-1; either TRBD1 or TRBD2 may supply D (5 bases each). CDR3 length: 18 amino acids. Trimming removed 1 base from V and 4 bases from J, with 20 bases in between. The germline V gene encodes CDR1 PRHDT and CDR2 FYEKMQ (reference sequence). CDR3 sequence (DNA): TGTGCCAGCAGCTTAGCACTCCTCCTGACGGGACGGTACAATGAGCAGTTCTTC. Translation: CASSLALLLTGRYNEQFF. The entire variable domain, with the rest obtained from reference TRBV13 and TRBJ2-1, is as follows: AAGVIQSPRHLIKEKRETATLKCYPIPRHDTVYWYQQGPGQDPQFLISFYEKMQSDKGSIPDRFSAQQFSDYHSELNMSSLELGDSALYFCASSLALLLTGRYNEQFFGPGTRLTVL.

The chain combines TRBV7-8 with TRBJ1-4; possible D gene TRBD1, 5 bases. V gave up 3 bases and J gave up 7 bases, with 15 bases separating them. The CDR3 extends over 15 amino acids. Germline CDR1 reads SGHVS; CDR2 reads FQNEAQ. The CDR3 loop is CASSLGPQAGEKLFF. CDR3 coding DNA: TGTGCCAGCAGCTTGGGACCTCAAGCGGGTGAAAAACTGTTTTTT.

The count of this clonotype is one. A clone one base away is much larger, so this may be a read error. This chain joins TRBV7-2 and TRBJ2-7; 9 bases map to TRBD1. Germline CDR1 SGHTA, CDR2 FQGNSA. CDR3 size: 14 residues. After removal of 2 bases from V and 5 bases from J, the junction contained 4 bases not matched to a gene. The CDR3 is CTSSLWDRDHEQYF. The CDR3, as DNA: TGTACCAGCAGCTTATGGGACAGGGACCACGAGCAGTACTTC.

The V call is TRBV20-1, the J call TRBJ2-1; D remains ambiguous. Between the trimmed V and J ends, which lost 0 bases and 3 bases, there was a span of 9 bases. Germline V gene data show CDR1 as DFQATT and CDR2 as SNEGSKA (reference sequence). This CDR3 is built from 14 residues. The DNA of the CDR3 is TGCAGTGCTAGAGAGCCCTTCCACTACAATGAGCAGTTCTTC. As protein: CSAREPFHYNEQFF.

This rearrangement joins TRBV29-1 to TRBJ1-2; 8 nucleotides line up with TRBD1. The CDR3 runs 15 residues. The V gene end was trimmed by 0 bases and the J gene end by 5 bases; junction bases not matched to a gene: 8. The germline gives CDR1 SQVTM, CDR2 ANQGSEA. In nucleotides, the CDR3 is TGCAGCGTTGAAGATGAGGGACAGGCCGCATATGGCTACACCTTC. Protein sequence: CSVEDEGQAAYGYTF.

This chain links TRBV24-1 with TRBJ2-1; D is possibly TRBD1 (5 bases). The DNA end is more similar to TRBJ2-7, so the J call may be wrong. The germline V gene has CDR1 KGHDR and CDR2 SFDVKD. The CDR3 length is 15 residues. The CDR3 DNA reads TGTGCCACCAGTGATTTCGACAGCTCCTACAATGAGCAGTACTTC. It specifies CATSDFDSSYNEQYF.

V and J are TRBV29-1 and TRBJ2-5; possible D gene TRBD1, 6 bases. This CDR3 spans 13 amino acids. V was cut by 3 bases and J by 1 base, with 9 bases left in between. CDR1 is SQVTM, CDR2 ANQGSEA, per germline. CDR3 nucleotide sequence: TGCAGCGTTGACAGGGGCACCCAAGAGACCCAGTACTTC. Its protein product is CSVDRGTQETQYF.

The chain employs TRBV10-3 and TRBJ2-1; 7 bases fit TRBD2. Germline CDR1 ENHRY, CDR2 SYGVKD. With 0 bases clipped from V and 2 bases from J, the junction kept 4 bases outside the gene matches. This CDR3 is built from 16 residues. CDR3 DNA sequence: TGTGCCATCAGTGAGTCGCCCGGGACTACCTACAATGAGCAGTTCTTC. Its translation is CAISESPGTTYNEQFF.

This clonotype appeared once. This chain links TRBV5-1 with TRBJ2-3, with 8 bases identical to TRBD1. This CDR3 spans 16 amino acids. J gave up 4 bases and V 1 base, and 8 bases lay outside the gene matches. Germline CDR1 and CDR2: SGHRS and YFSETQ. The CDR3 here is CASSLNPGQGPDTQYF. CDR3 coding DNA: TGCGCCAGCAGCTTGAACCCCGGACAGGGACCAGATACGCAGTATTTT. The full variable domain, completed using reference TRBV5-1 and TRBJ2-3, is KAGVTQTPRYLIKTRGQQVTLSCSPISGHRSVSWYQQTPGQGLQFLFEYFSETQRNKGNFPGRFSGRQFSNSRSEMNVSTLELGDSALYLCASSLNPGQGPDTQYFGPGTRLTVL.